This TCR beta chain derives from a study of CD8+ T cells in alopecia areata. Overall study context: Treated patients received oral tofacitinib, 5 to 10 mg twice daily. Treatment ran 6 to 18 months, with 6 months of follow-up afterward. Study findings and constraints: While patients received tofacitinib, many expanded lesional clones remained present in scalp and blood. Having one nonresponder leaves uncertain how baseline CD8+ expansion relates to response.

Trimming removed 2 bases at V and 0 bases at J, with 15 bases between. This CDR3 region has 16 residues. From germline, CDR1 is SQVTM and CDR2 ANQGSEA. This clone appeared a few times. What it recognizes is unknown. Treatment specified: oral pan-JAK inhibitor, 5-10 mg twice daily. cDNA serving as the sequencing template came from extracted, reverse transcribed RNA. Sequencing used immunoSEQ multiplex PCR; TCRdb keeps in-frame clones, though not all of them. The sample yields 150,000 to 200,000 clones, roughly 60% seen once. Here the sequenced sample was CD4+ T cells sorted from blood, taken at week 24, from a patient treated with tofacitinib. The TCR originated in a human donor with alopecia areata. This chain uses TRBV29-1 with TRBJ2-3, with D possibly TRBD1 on 6 matching bases. CDR3 amino acids: CSVERGQGFSTDTQYF. In DNA, the CDR3 is TGCAGCGTTGAAAGAGGGCAGGGGTTTAGCACAGATACGCAGTATTTT.